The rows below give T cell receptor beta chains drawn from one sample of a study of T cell changes during pregnancy in multiple sclerosis. The method was immunoSEQ multiplex PCR; TCRdb's version includes in-frame clones alone and lacks a portion of them. The sample has tens of thousands of clones; approximately 89% are singletons. Specimen: peripheral blood, collected after pregnancy. Receptors originate from a female donor with multiple sclerosis, enrolled in a pregnancy study. Each CDR3 is given with its conserved first and last residue. The D gene is left open where the match is weak. Expanded clones get a size class; other rows say once, few or many, or leave the size out.

CDR3 DNA: TGTGCCAGCAGTTTTGGTAGATTCTACGAGCAGTACTTC
CDR3 protein: CASSFGRFYEQYF
D gene: NA
J gene: TRBJ2-7
clone size: NA
V gene: TRBV7-3

CDR3 DNA: TGCGCCAGCAGGCGGGACACTGAAGCTTTCTTT
CDR3 protein: CASRRDTEAFF
D gene: NA
J gene: TRBJ1-1
clone size: once
V gene: TRBV4-1

CDR3 DNA: TGTGCCAGCAGCTTGGTTGGGGGAGGTAGCTACGAGCAGTACTTC
CDR3 protein: CASSLVGGGSYEQYF
D gene: NA
J gene: TRBJ2-7
clone size: NA
V gene: TRBV5-6

CDR3 DNA: TGTGCCAGCAGTCCCACAGGGTTGAGTGCAGATACGCAGTATTTT
CDR3 protein: CASSPTGLSADTQYF
D gene: NA
J gene: TRBJ2-3
clone size: once
V gene: TRBV2

CDR3 DNA: TGTGCCAGCAGCTTAGGGGTGCGGGCGGCGAGGGACGAGCAGTACTTC
CDR3 protein: CASSLGVRAARDEQYF
D gene: NA
J gene: TRBJ2-7
clone size: NA
V gene: TRBV7-2

CDR3 DNA: TGTGCCAGCAGCCCAATACCCCCTCGGGGAACCGGGGAGCTGTTTTTT
CDR3 protein: CASSPIPPRGTGELFF
D gene: NA
J gene: TRBJ2-2
clone size: NA
V gene: TRBV7-3

CDR3 DNA: TGTGCCAGCAGTTTAGGGTTACAGCCTGAAGCTTTCTTT
CDR3 protein: CASSLGLQPEAFF
D gene: NA
J gene: TRBJ1-1
clone size: NA
V gene: TRBV28

CDR3 DNA: TGTGCCAGCAGCTTTGCGGGATCCACAGATACGCAGTATTTT
CDR3 protein: CASSFAGSTDTQYF
D gene: NA
J gene: TRBJ2-3
clone size: once
V gene: TRBV7-2

CDR3 DNA: TGTGCCAGCAGCGTAGGGGGCTCAAGCTCCTACAATGAGCAGTTCTTC
CDR3 protein: CASSVGGSSSYNEQFF
D gene: NA
J gene: TRBJ2-1
clone size: NA
V gene: TRBV9

CDR3 DNA: TGCGCCAGCAATACCGGGACTTGGAGCACAGATACGCAGTATTTT
CDR3 protein: CASNTGTWSTDTQYF
D gene: NA
J gene: TRBJ2-3
clone size: NA
V gene: TRBV5-1

CDR3 DNA: TGCGCCAGCAGCGGGGGGGGGCTCGGTGAAGCTTTCTTT
CDR3 protein: CASSGGGLGEAFF
D gene: NA
J gene: TRBJ1-1
clone size: NA
V gene: TRBV5-1

CDR3 DNA: TGTGCCAGCAGTGACAGGGGCAGCAATCAGCCCCAGCATTTT
CDR3 protein: CASSDRGSNQPQHF
D gene: NA
J gene: TRBJ1-5
clone size: NA
V gene: TRBV6-4

CDR3 DNA: TGTGCCAGCAGTGACGGGTGGAGTGGCTACACCTTC
CDR3 protein: CASSDGWSGYTF
D gene: NA
J gene: TRBJ1-2
clone size: NA
V gene: TRBV2

CDR3 DNA: TGCAGTGCTGGATTACAGGGAGAGGCCTTC
CDR3 protein: CSAGLQGEAF
D gene: NA
J gene: TRBJ1-2
clone size: NA
V gene: TRBV20-1

CDR3 DNA: TGTGCCAGCAGTGCAGCGGGACAGCCGGAAGAGACCCAGTACTTC
CDR3 protein: CASSAAGQPEETQYF
D gene: NA
J gene: TRBJ2-5
clone size: once
V gene: TRBV2

CDR3 DNA: TGTGCCAGCAGCTTAGCGGGGGCACATGGGGCAATGCAGTTCTTC
CDR3 protein: CASSLAGAHGAMQFF
D gene: NA
J gene: TRBJ2-1
clone size: NA
V gene: TRBV7-2

CDR3 DNA: TGTGCCAGCAGTGAATCGGGCAGGGGGTCCTATAATTCACCCCTCCACTTT
CDR3 protein: CASSESGRGSYNSPLHF
D gene: TRBD1
J gene: TRBJ1-6
clone size: NA
V gene: TRBV25-1

CDR3 DNA: TGTGCCATCAGTGAGTCAGGGGACAGGGTAGTACGGTATGGCTACACCTTC
CDR3 protein: CAISESGDRVVRYGYTF
D gene: TRBD1
J gene: TRBJ1-2
clone size: NA
V gene: TRBV10-3

CDR3 DNA: TGCGCCAGCAGCTTGAACGGTGGGGGGAACTATGGCTACACCTTC
CDR3 protein: CASSLNGGGNYGYTF
D gene: NA
J gene: TRBJ1-2
clone size: NA
V gene: TRBV5-1

CDR3 DNA: TGTGCCTGGAGTGTAACAGGGGTTGGCGAAAAACTGTTTTTT
CDR3 protein: CAWSVTGVGEKLFF
D gene: TRBD1
J gene: TRBJ1-4
clone size: NA
V gene: TRBV30

CDR3 DNA: TGTGCCACCAGCCACCAGGGGACCTCGGCCGGGGAGCTGTTTTTT
CDR3 protein: CATSHQGTSAGELFF
D gene: NA
J gene: TRBJ2-2
clone size: NA
V gene: TRBV15

CDR3 DNA: TGTGCCAGCAGCGTAGCTGGGGCGTACGAGCAGTACTTC
CDR3 protein: CASSVAGAYEQYF
D gene: NA
J gene: TRBJ2-7
clone size: NA
V gene: TRBV9

CDR3 DNA: TGTGCCAGCAGTTTTAGAGGGGGCGAAGGTGGCTACACCTTC
CDR3 protein: CASSFRGGEGGYTF
D gene: TRBD1
J gene: TRBJ1-2
clone size: once
V gene: TRBV28

CDR3 DNA: TGCGCCAGCAGGGGCCCCGGGACAGGGTGGAACAATGAGCAGTTCTTC
CDR3 protein: CASRGPGTGWNNEQFF
D gene: TRBD1
J gene: TRBJ2-1
clone size: large
V gene: TRBV10-2

CDR3 DNA: TGTGCCAGCAGCAGGACAGGGAATGCCTACGAGCAGTACTTC
CDR3 protein: CASSRTGNAYEQYF
D gene: TRBD1
J gene: TRBJ2-7
clone size: NA
V gene: TRBV11-2

CDR3 DNA: TGTGCCAGCAGCCCACTTCGAGGGAGGCGGGGTAATTCACCCCTCCACTTT
CDR3 protein: CASSPLRGRRGNSPLHF
D gene: NA
J gene: TRBJ1-6
clone size: NA
V gene: TRBV7-2

CDR3 DNA: TGTGCCACCAGCAGAGATGGCAGGGTTAATGAAAAACTGTTTTTT
CDR3 protein: CATSRDGRVNEKLFF
D gene: NA
J gene: TRBJ1-4
clone size: NA
V gene: TRBV15

CDR3 DNA: TGTGCCACCAGCAGGGACAGGGGGCTGAACACTGAAGCTTTCTTT
CDR3 protein: CATSRDRGLNTEAFF
D gene: TRBD1
J gene: TRBJ1-1
clone size: NA
V gene: TRBV15

CDR3 DNA: TGTGCCAGCAGCCTCCTAGCGGGGGGGCCCAATGAGCAGTTCTTC
CDR3 protein: CASSLLAGGPNEQFF
D gene: TRBD2
J gene: TRBJ2-1
clone size: NA
V gene: TRBV6-4

CDR3 DNA: TGTGCCAGCAGCTTCGGGACAGGGGGCACTGAAGCTTTCTTT
CDR3 protein: CASSFGTGGTEAFF
D gene: TRBD1
J gene: TRBJ1-1
clone size: NA
V gene: TRBV11-2

CDR3 DNA: TGTGCCAGCAGCCCTGTGACTAGCGGGGTGAACACCGGGGAGCTGTTTTTT
CDR3 protein: CASSPVTSGVNTGELFF
D gene: TRBD2
J gene: TRBJ2-2
clone size: NA
V gene: TRBV5-6

CDR3 DNA: TGTGCCAGCAGCCTCCCTACAGTCTACTATGGCTACACCTTC
CDR3 protein: CASSLPTVYYGYTF
D gene: NA
J gene: TRBJ1-2
clone size: NA
V gene: TRBV7-9

CDR3 DNA: TGCGCCAGCACTCCCCGCGGGGGACATACGAACTACGAGCAGTACTTC
CDR3 protein: CASTPRGGHTNYEQYF
D gene: NA
J gene: TRBJ2-7
clone size: NA
V gene: TRBV10-2

CDR3 DNA: TGTGCCAGTAGCTCTGACCTGGAGGTCGACGAGCAGTACTTC
CDR3 protein: CASSSDLEVDEQYF
D gene: NA
J gene: TRBJ2-7
clone size: NA
V gene: TRBV19

CDR3 DNA: TGCAGCGTTGGACGGGGGGCCAGCTCCTACAATGAGCAGTTCTTC
CDR3 protein: CSVGRGASSYNEQFF
D gene: NA
J gene: TRBJ2-1
clone size: NA
V gene: TRBV29-1

CDR3 DNA: TGTGCCAGCAGTGCGACAGGGAACACAGATACGCAGTATTTT
CDR3 protein: CASSATGNTDTQYF
D gene: TRBD1
J gene: TRBJ2-3
clone size: NA
V gene: TRBV6-4

CDR3 DNA: TGTGCCAGCAGCGGGACAGGGGGCGACACTGAAGCTTTCTTT
CDR3 protein: CASSGTGGDTEAFF
D gene: TRBD1
J gene: TRBJ1-1
clone size: NA
V gene: TRBV7-3

CDR3 DNA: TGTGCCAGCGTTTCAGGGGGGCGCCGGACGAGCTACTATGGCTACACCTTC
CDR3 protein: CASVSGGRRTSYYGYTF
D gene: TRBD1
J gene: TRBJ1-2
clone size: NA
V gene: TRBV28

CDR3 DNA: TGTGCCAGCAGTCGAGGGGGGGTCGTTTCCTACAATGAGCAGTTCTTC
CDR3 protein: CASSRGGVVSYNEQFF
D gene: NA
J gene: TRBJ2-1
clone size: once
V gene: TRBV7-2

CDR3 DNA: TGTGCCAGCAGTTACACCGGGGCCTACAATGAGCAGTTCTTC
CDR3 protein: CASSYTGAYNEQFF
D gene: NA
J gene: TRBJ2-1
clone size: once
V gene: TRBV6-5

CDR3 DNA: TGTGCCAGCAGCGAAGGGACTAGGGCATTGGGGCAGTACTTC
CDR3 protein: CASSEGTRALGQYF
D gene: TRBD2
J gene: TRBJ2-7
clone size: NA
V gene: TRBV9

CDR3 DNA: TGTGCCAGCAGCTTATCATCTAGCGGGGGGGCCTCGGGAGATACGCAGTATTTT
CDR3 protein: CASSLSSSGGASGDTQYF
D gene: TRBD2
J gene: TRBJ2-3
clone size: NA
V gene: TRBV7-2

CDR3 DNA: TGCGCCAGCAGCTTGGTGGGACAGGGGAAGAATTCACCCCTCCACTTT
CDR3 protein: CASSLVGQGKNSPLHF
D gene: TRBD1
J gene: TRBJ1-6
clone size: few
V gene: TRBV5-1

CDR3 DNA: TGTGCCAGCAGTTTAGGGCAGTTCGCTGAAGCTTTCTTT
CDR3 protein: CASSLGQFAEAFF
D gene: NA
J gene: TRBJ1-1
clone size: NA
V gene: TRBV27

CDR3 DNA: TGTGCCAGCAGCCAATTTGACGGGACAGGTTGGGCTTTCTTT
CDR3 protein: CASSQFDGTGWAFF
D gene: TRBD1
J gene: TRBJ1-1
clone size: once
V gene: TRBV7-2

CDR3 DNA: TGTGCCAGCTCACCCACCTATAGCACAGATACGCAGTATTTT
CDR3 protein: CASSPTYSTDTQYF
D gene: NA
J gene: TRBJ2-3
clone size: NA
V gene: TRBV18

CDR3 DNA: TGTGCCAGCAGTTCCAATTCTCAGGGGCGGACCCAGTACTTC
CDR3 protein: CASSSNSQGRTQYF
D gene: NA
J gene: TRBJ2-5
clone size: NA
V gene: TRBV13

CDR3 DNA: TGCGCCAGCAGCCAACTAGCGGGGGGCGAAGGGTACAATGAGCAGTTCTTC
CDR3 protein: CASSQLAGGEGYNEQFF
D gene: TRBD2
J gene: TRBJ2-1
clone size: NA
V gene: TRBV4-3

CDR3 DNA: TGTGCCAGCAGTTTATTCCAGACTAATGAAAAACTGTTTTTT
CDR3 protein: CASSLFQTNEKLFF
D gene: NA
J gene: TRBJ1-4
clone size: NA
V gene: TRBV28

CDR3 DNA: TGTGCCAGCAATCAGGGGGGAGACAATGAGCAGTTCTTC
CDR3 protein: CASNQGGDNEQFF
D gene: NA
J gene: TRBJ2-1
clone size: NA
V gene: TRBV5-4

CDR3 DNA: TGTGCTGGAAAGACAGGGGCCGAGCAGTACTTC
CDR3 protein: CAGKTGAEQYF
D gene: TRBD1
J gene: TRBJ2-7
clone size: NA
V gene: TRBV12-5

CDR3 DNA: TGTGCCAGCAGCACGGAGGCAACCTCTGGGGCCAACGTCCTGACTTTC
CDR3 protein: CASSTEATSGANVLTF
D gene: NA
J gene: TRBJ2-6
clone size: NA
V gene: TRBV5-4

CDR3 DNA: TGTGCCAGCAGTGAATTGGTCGGCGGGGGGGCTTGGGAGACCCAGTACTTC
CDR3 protein: CASSELVGGGAWETQYF
D gene: TRBD2
J gene: TRBJ2-5
clone size: NA
V gene: TRBV6-1

CDR3 DNA: TGTGCCAGCAGCTTGGGACAGGCGCCTAACTACGAGCAGTACTTC
CDR3 protein: CASSLGQAPNYEQYF
D gene: NA
J gene: TRBJ2-7
clone size: NA
V gene: TRBV5-4

CDR3 DNA: TGTGCCAGCAGTTACTCGATGGGGCAAGACTATGGCTACACCTTC
CDR3 protein: CASSYSMGQDYGYTF
D gene: NA
J gene: TRBJ1-2
clone size: NA
V gene: TRBV6-5